These 23 T cell receptor beta chains were sequenced from one sample in a study of T cells after yellow fever vaccination. TCRdb passed the 5' RACE reads through MiXCR, listing each CDR3 protein once. The table lists tens of thousands of distinct CDR3 sequences, 7% to 9% of them singletons. The sequences come from CD8+ T cells sorted from PBMCs, collected roughly 15 days after the first yellow fever vaccination. Receptors were obtained from a man younger than 30 who received the YFV17D yellow fever vaccine.

There are many counts of this clonotype. The chain uses TRBV7-2 and TRBJ2-7; the match to TRBD1 covers 9 bases. Trimming removed 5 bases from V and 4 bases from J; junction bases left unmatched: 3. Germline assignment: CDR1 SGHTA and CDR2 FQGNSA. The CDR3 spans 13 residues. The CDR3: CASSPGTGYEQYF. CDR3 coding DNA: TGTGCCAGCAGCCCCGGGACAGGGTACGAGCAGTACTTC.

Many counts were recorded for this clonotype. The chain carries TRBV11-2 and TRBJ2-1; 7 bases align to TRBD2. The V gene's germline CDR1 is SGHAT and CDR2 FQNNGV. Unmatched junction bases numbered 6, after V lost 5 bases and J lost 2 bases. This CDR3 spans 15 amino acids. In DNA, the CDR3 is TGTGCCAGCAGCAGCGGGGCCCGGACCTACAATGAGCAGTTCTTC. It is translated as CASSSGARTYNEQFF. Complete variable domain (other parts from reference TRBV11-2 and TRBJ2-1): EAGVAQSPRYKIIEKRQSVAFWCNPISGHATLYWYQQILGQGPKLLIQFQNNGVVDDSQLPKDRFSAERLKGVDSTLKIQPAKLEDSAVYLCASSSGARTYNEQFFGPGTRLTVL.

At least ten counts were recorded for this clonotype. The chain uses TRBV6-5 and TRBJ1-1, with D uncertain. The V gene's germline CDR1 is MNHEY and CDR2 SVGAGI. This CDR3 spans 12 amino acids. V was trimmed by 6 bases and J by 1 base, leaving 6 bases between them. CDR3 in DNA: TGTGCCAGCAGCTGGACGAACACTGAAGCTTTCTTT. Protein product: CASSWTNTEAFF.

In regard to this clonotype: A much larger clone lies one base from this, so it may be a read error. The V and J genes are TRBV7-2 and TRBJ2-2, with a weak D call TRBD2 (5 bases). CDR3 length equals 16 residues. Germline loops: CDR1 SGHTA, CDR2 FQGNSA. CDR3 nucleotides: TGTGTCAGCAGCTTAGCGCAGACGGAGAACACCGGGGAGCTGTTTTTT. Encoded protein: CVSSLAQTENTGELFF.

The chain is built from TRBV20-1 and TRBJ2-5, with unresolved D. The CDR3 length is 12 residues. Germline V gene sequence: CDR1 DFQATT, CDR2 SNEGSKA (reference sequence). The DNA for the CDR3 is TGCAGCTCCAGAGGCCAGCATCAGACCCAGTACTTC. It yields the protein CSSRGQHQTQYF.

Ten or more counts support this clonotype. The chain uses TRBV20-1 and TRBJ2-3; 16 positions match TRBD2. Germline V lookup: CDR1 DFQATT, CDR2 SNEGSKA (reference sequence). Trimming took 7 bases from V and 5 from J; bases not matched to a gene: 21. The CDR3 has 20 residues. CDR3 coding DNA: TGCAGTGTCAGACCCAAACCGGGACTAGCGGGGGGGACCCGAGGAGATACGCAGTATTTT. Its translation: CSVRPKPGLAGGTRGDTQYF.

This clonotype was detected many times. The J gene is TRBJ2-7, the V gene TRBV6-2 or TRBV6-3, with D possibly TRBD2 on 5 matching bases. The CDR3 extends over 12 amino acids. V dropped 8 bases and J dropped 2 bases, with 10 bases sitting between them. CDR1 and CDR2 (germline): MNHEY, SVGEGT. CDR3 residues: CASGSRAYEQYV. For the CDR3, the DNA is TGTGCCAGCGGGAGCAGAGCCTACGAGCAGTACGTC.

This clonotype was counted at least ten times. V and J are TRBV14 and TRBJ2-3; unclear D gene. CDR1 is SGHDN and CDR2 is FVKESK in the germline V gene. This CDR3 has 14 residues. The V and J ends lost 0 bases and 5 bases respectively, with 9 bases between them. CDR3 nucleotide sequence: TGTGCCAGCAGCCAAGATCACCGCCAAGATACGCAGTATTTT. Its translation: CASSQDHRQDTQYF.

This clonotype came up many times. The chain joins TRBV4-1 to TRBJ1-2, with TRBD1 matching 7 bases. The CDR3 loop spans 16 amino acids. Germline V CDR1 and CDR2: MGHRA, YSYEKL. With V trimmed by 3 bases and J by 4 bases, 11 bases remained unmatched. This chain's CDR3 is CASSHPGEGQIYGYTF. In DNA, the CDR3 is TGCGCCAGCAGCCACCCGGGTGAGGGACAGATCTATGGCTACACCTTC.

This clonotype was seen many times. V gene TRBV20-1 combines with J gene TRBJ1-4, with D unresolved. Germline assignment: CDR1 DFQATT and CDR2 SNEGSKA (reference sequence). The V and J ends lost 6 bases and 5 bases respectively, with 16 bases between them. This CDR3 region has 14 residues. CDR3 in DNA: TGCAGTGCCTCAGGATGGAGTGAAAATGAAAAACTGTTTTTT. Translating gives CSASGWSENEKLFF.

The rearrangement joins TRBV5-4 to TRBJ2-7, with D unresolved. Germline V gene lookup returns CDR1 SGHNT and CDR2 YYREEE (reference sequence). Trimming shortened V by 2 bases and J by 2 bases, and 8 bases separated the two germline ends. The CDR3 length is 13 residues. In DNA, the CDR3 is TGTGCCAGCAGCTTCGGGCCAACCTACGAGCAGTACGTC. Translated: CASSFGPTYEQYV.

This clonotype was counted ten times or more. The chain recombines TRBV9 with TRBJ2-3; D gene unclear. Trimming stripped 0 bases from V and 2 bases from J, with 7 bases between. Germline V CDR1 and CDR2: SGDLS, YYNGEE. This CDR3 has 14 residues. CDR3 loop: CASSVEKPTDTQYF. CDR3 DNA sequence: TGTGCCAGCAGCGTAGAAAAGCCCACAGATACGCAGTATTTT.

This clonotype was found many times. CDR3 coding DNA: TGTGCCAGCAGAGACGGGACAGGGAGGGATACCTACAATGAGCAGTTCTTC. Translating gives CASRDGTGRDTYNEQFF. The V gene is TRBV7-9, the J gene TRBJ2-1, with 9 bases fitting TRBD1. This CDR3 comprises 17 residues. The junction had 11 bases not matched to a gene; V was cut back by 6 bases and J by 2 bases. CDR1 and CDR2 from the germline V gene are SEHNR and FQNEAQ (reference sequence). Filled out from reference TRBV7-9 and TRBJ2-1, the complete variable domain reads DTGVSQNPRHKITKRGQNVTFRCDPISEHNRLYWYRQTLGQGPEFLTYFQNEAQLEKSRLLSDRFSAERPKGSFSTLEIQRTEQGDSAMYLCASRDGTGRDTYNEQFFGPGTRLTVL.

This chain links TRBV2 with TRBJ2-2; the match to TRBD2 covers 9 bases. Germline V gives CDR1 SNHLY, CDR2 FYNNEI. This CDR3 contains 13 residues. The V and J ends lost 10 bases and 6 bases, in that order; junction bases with no gene match: 6. The CDR3, as DNA: TGTGCCATCGGGACTAGCAGGTCCGGGGAGCTGTTTTTT. Its protein is CAIGTSRSGELFF. Supplemented by reference TRBV2 and TRBJ2-2, the full variable domain reads EPEVTQTPSHQVTQMGQEVILRCVPISNHLYFYWYRQILGQKVEFLVSFYNNEISEKSEIFDDQFSVERPDGSNFTLKIRSTKLEDSAMYFCAIGTSRSGELFFGEGSRLTVL.

This chain connects TRBV6-1 to TRBJ1-2; weak D call: TRBD1 (5 bases). V was cut by 4 bases and J by 4 bases, with 19 bases left in between. The CDR3 is 16 amino acids. Per germline, CDR1 MNHNS and CDR2 SASEGT. CDR3 nucleotide sequence: TGTGCCAGCAGTGGCTCCTACAGGTTGGATTCCTATGGCTACACCTTC. This translates into CASSGSYRLDSYGYTF.

As to this clonotype: A read error is possible here, since a much larger clone lies one base away. The chain couples TRBV7-6 to TRBJ2-3, with 8 bases lining up with TRBD1. The V and J ends lost 10 bases and 0 bases, in that order; junction bases with no gene match: 18. This CDR3 comprises 18 residues. CDR1 and CDR2 (germline): SGHVS, FNYEAQ. CDR3 in DNA: TGTGCCATCAGTCATCTGATCACAGGGGGACAAAGCACAGATACGCAGTATTTT. Amino acid sequence: CAISHLITGGQSTDTQYF.

This clonotype has ten or more counts. The J gene is TRBJ1-1, the V gene TRBV20-1, with D maybe TRBD1 (5 bases). The germline CDR1 and CDR2 sequences are DFQATT and SNEGSKA (reference sequence). The CDR3 runs 13 residues. Trimming removed 0 bases at V and 7 bases at J, with 12 bases between. The CDR3 loop reads CSARDERGDEAFF. CDR3 DNA: TGCAGTGCTAGAGACGAACGGGGGGATGAAGCTTTCTTT.

This clonotype was counted many times. J is TRBJ2-3 and V is TRBV10-3; the D is unclear. Germline V lookup: CDR1 ENHRY, CDR2 SYGVKD. The CDR3 is 15 amino acids. V was pared by 8 bases and J by 0 bases, with 15 bases between. The CDR3 region is CAIGVSDGSTDTQYF. Here the CDR3 DNA reads TGTGCCATCGGCGTCAGCGACGGAAGCACAGATACGCAGTATTTT.

This clonotype has at least ten counts. The chain combines TRBV19 with TRBJ1-1; D call uncertain. The CDR3 length is 11 residues. Trimming cost V 3 bases and J 7 bases, with 6 bases left between them. Germline CDR1 LNHDA, CDR2 SQIVND (reference sequence). The CDR3 region has the DNA TGTGCCAGTAGTATGACGATTGAAGCTTTCTTT. Residues: CASSMTIEAFF.

This clonotype was recorded many times. The V and J genes are TRBV2 and TRBJ2-5; tentative D call: TRBD2 (6 bases). Germline assignment: CDR1 SNHLY and CDR2 FYNNEI. CDR3 length: 15 residues. Trimming shortened V by 2 bases and J by 3 bases, and 13 bases separated the two germline ends. CDR3 nucleotides: TGTGCCAGCAGTGAATTTCTGGGACTGGAAGAGACCCAGTACTTC. This sequence encodes CASSEFLGLEETQYF.

This clonotype came up many times. The chain employs TRBV10-3 and TRBJ1-5, with D possibly being TRBD1 (5 bases). V gave up 2 bases and J gave up 6 bases, with 11 bases separating them. The germline V gene has CDR1 ENHRY and CDR2 SYGVKD. CDR3 length: 14 amino acids. CDR3 coding DNA: TGTGCCATCAGTGAGGAGGGGCTGGTTCAGCCCCAGCATTTT. It yields the protein CAISEEGLVQPQHF.

This clonotype was detected ten times or more. This chain joins TRBV5-6 and TRBJ2-1; no firm D call. CDR1 and CDR2 (germline): SGHDT, YYEEEE. CDR3 length equals 12 residues. V lost 2 bases and J 9 bases, leaving 9 bases between the germline ends. This chain's CDR3 is CASSFGGGEQFF. The CDR3, as DNA: TGTGCCAGCAGCTTCGGCGGTGGTGAGCAGTTCTTC.

This clonotype came up many times. V and J are TRBV10-3 and TRBJ2-1, with 12 nucleotides matching TRBD2. Unmatched junction bases numbered 4, after V lost 6 bases and J lost 7 bases. The CDR3 length is 14 residues. Germline V gene data show CDR1 as ENHRY and CDR2 as SYGVKD. CDR3 sequence reads: CAIRTSGGVNEQFF. DNA of the CDR3: TGTGCCATCAGGACTAGCGGGGGTGTTAATGAGCAGTTCTTC.